This TCR beta chain was retrieved from a study of metastatic and nonmetastatic thyroid tumors. Study background: The comparison covered peripheral blood and tumor or nodule tissue in malignant and benign thyroid patients. Study conclusions and caveats: Malignant thyroid tumors reportedly exceeded benign nodules significantly in TCR beta diversity, with the difference appearing in blood and tumor.

Thyroid surgery was performed in patients who had received no treatment beforehand. Under the authors' procedure: Clinicopathological groups of papillary thyroid cancer showed CDR3 differences that were used to build a distant-metastasis classifier. TCRdb reprocessed the PCR reads using MiXCR. The V and J calls, along with clone size, are taken from TCRdb and not from the paper's own processing. The data hold about 2,000 clones, with over 9.5% observed a single time. In this sample, this clone turned up many times. Its specificity is unknown. Germline-derived CDR1 and CDR2 are SGDLS and YYNGEE. The CDR3 consists of 16 residues. The V gene lost 0 bases and the J gene lost 0 bases, with 11 bases spanning the gap.

The sequence came from a female donor with papillary thyroid cancer or a benign thyroid nodule (not recorded which). Some clones in this sample may be carry-over from other donors' samples. The V and J genes are TRBV9 and TRBJ2-3; D gene ambiguous. What was sequenced was tumor tissue. CDR3 protein: CASSVARATSTDTQYF. For the CDR3, the DNA is TGTGCCAGCAGCGTAGCAAGGGCGACTAGCACAGATACGCAGTATTTT.